The sequence of this T cell receptor (beta chain) was determined in a study of spatial heterogeneity in lung cancer. The CDR3 consists of 15 residues. Germline CDR1 reads MNHEY; CDR2 reads SMNVEV (reference sequence). Between the trimmed V and J ends, which lost 5 bases and 1 base, there was a span of 11 bases. Specified time point: sample taken at primary tumor resection. Sequencing covered unsorted whole RNA taken from tumor, nontumor lung or frozen PBMC. Unique molecular identifiers tagged every individual TCR cDNA molecule. TCRdb ran MiXCR on the 5' RACE reads and lists one entry per CDR3 protein. Seen here are 15,000 or so distinct CDR3 sequences, roughly 10% observed once, and the top ten hold about 34%. This clonotype occurred many times.

This clonotype was sampled from a female donor with early-stage non-small cell lung cancer. The chain recombines TRBV27 with TRBJ2-2, with D perhaps matching TRBD1 (5 bases). The sequencing here drew on PBMCs, taken at surgery. CDR3 DNA: TGTGCCAGCAGTCCCACAGGTTTGAACACCGGGGAGCTGTTTTTT. Amino acids: CASSPTGLNTGELFF.